This is a list of T cell receptor beta chains from one sample in a study of T cell changes during pregnancy in multiple sclerosis. Sequencing used immunoSEQ multiplex PCR; TCRdb keeps in-frame clones, though not all of them. Of 39,000 or so clones listed, around 92% are singletons. This specimen was CD8+ T cells from peripheral blood mononuclear cells, taken in the third trimester of pregnancy. These receptors were collected from a female donor with multiple sclerosis, enrolled in a pregnancy study. CDR3s include the opening cysteine and the closing phenylalanine or tryptophan. The D gene is left open where the match is weak. Clone size is shown for a subset of rows, as once, few, many or a class of expanded clone.

>13|NA|TRBV30|NA|TRBJ1-1
CAWSPTGNTEAFF
TGTGCCTGGAGTCCAACAGGGAACACTGAAGCTTTCTTT
>15|TRBD1|TRBV7-9|NA|TRBJ1-2
CASSFGQGTDYGYTF
TGTGCCAGCAGCTTCGGACAGGGGACTGACTATGGCTACACCTTC
>12|TRBD1|TRBV27|NA|TRBJ2-7
CASSLRQGLQYF
TGTGCCAGCAGTTTACGACAGGGGTTGCAGTACTTC
>13|NA|TRBV5-1|once|TRBJ1-5
CASSFEPNQPQHF
TGCGCCAGCAGCTTCGAGCCTAATCAGCCCCAGCATTTT
>18|TRBD2|TRBV5-1|NA|TRBJ2-1
CASSLGSSGSSSYNEQFF
TGCGCCAGCAGCTTGGGTTCTAGCGGGAGTAGCTCCTACAATGAGCAGTTCTTC
>18|TRBD1|TRBV12-5|NA|TRBJ2-6
CASGQPGDRDSGANVLTF
TGTGCTAGTGGTCAACCCGGGGACAGGGACTCTGGGGCCAACGTCCTGACTTTC
>15|NA|TRBV29-1|NA|TRBJ1-3
CSVEDMTDSGNTIYF
TGCAGCGTTGAAGATATGACAGACTCTGGAAACACCATATATTTT
>14|NA|TRBV9|NA|TRBJ1-1
CASSVNSLNTEAFF
TGTGCCAGCAGCGTTAACAGTTTGAACACTGAAGCTTTCTTT
>16|TRBD2|TRBV6-5|NA|TRBJ2-5
CASSYSGLAGDKTQYF
TGTGCCAGCAGTTACTCGGGACTAGCGGGAGACAAGACCCAGTACTTC
>11|NA|TRBV27|NA|TRBJ1-1
CASSSNTEAFF
TGTGCCAGCAGTTCTAACACTGAAGCTTTCTTT
>14|TRBD1|TRBV6-1|NA|TRBJ2-7
CASSEGTGGYEQYF
TGTGCCAGCAGTGAAGGGACAGGGGGCTACGAGCAGTACTTC
>14|NA|TRBV5-1|NA|TRBJ2-7
CANNGSGKTYEQYF
TGCGCCAACAACGGAAGCGGTAAGACCTACGAGCAGTACTTC
>14|NA|TRBV19|NA|TRBJ2-7
CASSIGTGSYEQYF
TGTGCCAGTAGTATCGGAACAGGGAGCTACGAGCAGTACTTC
>13|TRBD2|TRBV27|NA|TRBJ2-7
CASSLAGPGEQYF
TGTGCCAGCAGCCTAGCGGGACCGGGTGAGCAGTACTTC
>17|TRBD2|TRBV7-9|NA|TRBJ2-1
CASIKLKREFTYNEQFF
TGTGCCAGCATCAAATTAAAGCGGGAGTTCACCTACAATGAGCAGTTCTTC
>15|NA|TRBV6-5|NA|TRBJ1-3
CASSYSNGGGNTIYF
TGTGCCAGCAGTTACTCGAACGGGGGAGGAAACACCATATATTTT
>13|NA|TRBV29-1|NA|TRBJ2-1
CSVTSSSYNEQFF
TGCAGCGTAACGTCTAGCTCCTACAATGAGCAGTTCTTC
>14|TRBD2|TRBV27|NA|TRBJ2-1
CASSYWTSSNEQFF
TGTGCCAGCAGTTATTGGACTAGCTCCAATGAGCAGTTCTTC
>13|NA|TRBV19|NA|TRBJ1-1
CASSLGANTEAFF
TGTGCCAGTAGTCTAGGGGCGAACACTGAAGCTTTCTTT
>14|TRBD1|TRBV30|NA|TRBJ2-1
CAWSGGRGINEQFF
TGTGCCTGGAGTGGTGGCAGGGGGATCAATGAGCAGTTCTTC
>14|NA|TRBV4-3|NA|TRBJ2-2
CASSQDQYTGELFF
TGCGCCAGCAGCCAAGATCAGTACACCGGGGAGCTGTTTTTT
>15|TRBD1|TRBV7-9|NA|TRBJ2-3
CASSLRGRDTDTQYF
TGTGCCAGCAGCTTGAGGGGGCGCGACACAGATACGCAGTATTTT
>16|TRBD2|TRBV28|NA|TRBJ2-2
CASSLLLAGHTGELFF
TGTGCCAGCAGTTTACTACTAGCGGGCCACACCGGGGAGCTGTTTTTT
>15|NA|TRBV7-9|NA|TRBJ2-7
CASSSTGMGAYEQYF
TGTGCCAGCAGCTCTACAGGGATGGGTGCCTACGAGCAGTACTTC
>14|TRBD1|TRBV19|NA|TRBJ1-6
CASSTGQGNSPLHF
TGTGCCAGTAGTACGGGACAGGGAAATTCACCCCTCCACTTT
>15|NA|TRBV5-1|NA|TRBJ2-3
CASSSISSSTDTQYF
TGCGCCAGCAGCTCTATTTCTTCTAGCACAGATACGCAGTATTTT
>15|NA|TRBV28|NA|TRBJ2-7
CASDTGPSAHYEQYF
TGTGCCAGTGATACAGGTCCTTCGGCCCATTACGAGCAGTACTTC
>17|TRBD1|TRBV10-2|NA|TRBJ1-2
CASSEGQGETFFYGYTF
TGCGCCAGCAGTGAAGGACAGGGAGAGACGTTTTTTTATGGCTACACCTTC
>15|TRBD2|TRBV27|NA|TRBJ2-7
CASSFVAGNSPEQYF
TGTGCCAGCAGTTTCGTAGCGGGAAACTCACCCGAGCAGTACTTC
>15|NA|TRBV5-6|NA|TRBJ1-5
CASSWGQNSNQPQHF
TGTGCCAGCAGCTGGGGACAAAATAGCAATCAGCCCCAGCATTTT
>13|NA|TRBV6-1|NA|TRBJ2-3
CASRERSTDTQYF
TGTGCCAGTAGAGAACGGAGCACAGATACGCAGTATTTT
>16|NA|TRBV5-6|NA|TRBJ2-3
CASSPSGRGRTDTQYF
TGTGCCAGCAGTCCTTCAGGGCGGGGAAGGACAGATACGCAGTATTTT
>16|NA|TRBV28|NA|TRBJ1-5
CASTLKLQGSNQPQHF
TGTGCCAGCACTTTAAAACTACAGGGTAGCAATCAGCCCCAGCATTTT